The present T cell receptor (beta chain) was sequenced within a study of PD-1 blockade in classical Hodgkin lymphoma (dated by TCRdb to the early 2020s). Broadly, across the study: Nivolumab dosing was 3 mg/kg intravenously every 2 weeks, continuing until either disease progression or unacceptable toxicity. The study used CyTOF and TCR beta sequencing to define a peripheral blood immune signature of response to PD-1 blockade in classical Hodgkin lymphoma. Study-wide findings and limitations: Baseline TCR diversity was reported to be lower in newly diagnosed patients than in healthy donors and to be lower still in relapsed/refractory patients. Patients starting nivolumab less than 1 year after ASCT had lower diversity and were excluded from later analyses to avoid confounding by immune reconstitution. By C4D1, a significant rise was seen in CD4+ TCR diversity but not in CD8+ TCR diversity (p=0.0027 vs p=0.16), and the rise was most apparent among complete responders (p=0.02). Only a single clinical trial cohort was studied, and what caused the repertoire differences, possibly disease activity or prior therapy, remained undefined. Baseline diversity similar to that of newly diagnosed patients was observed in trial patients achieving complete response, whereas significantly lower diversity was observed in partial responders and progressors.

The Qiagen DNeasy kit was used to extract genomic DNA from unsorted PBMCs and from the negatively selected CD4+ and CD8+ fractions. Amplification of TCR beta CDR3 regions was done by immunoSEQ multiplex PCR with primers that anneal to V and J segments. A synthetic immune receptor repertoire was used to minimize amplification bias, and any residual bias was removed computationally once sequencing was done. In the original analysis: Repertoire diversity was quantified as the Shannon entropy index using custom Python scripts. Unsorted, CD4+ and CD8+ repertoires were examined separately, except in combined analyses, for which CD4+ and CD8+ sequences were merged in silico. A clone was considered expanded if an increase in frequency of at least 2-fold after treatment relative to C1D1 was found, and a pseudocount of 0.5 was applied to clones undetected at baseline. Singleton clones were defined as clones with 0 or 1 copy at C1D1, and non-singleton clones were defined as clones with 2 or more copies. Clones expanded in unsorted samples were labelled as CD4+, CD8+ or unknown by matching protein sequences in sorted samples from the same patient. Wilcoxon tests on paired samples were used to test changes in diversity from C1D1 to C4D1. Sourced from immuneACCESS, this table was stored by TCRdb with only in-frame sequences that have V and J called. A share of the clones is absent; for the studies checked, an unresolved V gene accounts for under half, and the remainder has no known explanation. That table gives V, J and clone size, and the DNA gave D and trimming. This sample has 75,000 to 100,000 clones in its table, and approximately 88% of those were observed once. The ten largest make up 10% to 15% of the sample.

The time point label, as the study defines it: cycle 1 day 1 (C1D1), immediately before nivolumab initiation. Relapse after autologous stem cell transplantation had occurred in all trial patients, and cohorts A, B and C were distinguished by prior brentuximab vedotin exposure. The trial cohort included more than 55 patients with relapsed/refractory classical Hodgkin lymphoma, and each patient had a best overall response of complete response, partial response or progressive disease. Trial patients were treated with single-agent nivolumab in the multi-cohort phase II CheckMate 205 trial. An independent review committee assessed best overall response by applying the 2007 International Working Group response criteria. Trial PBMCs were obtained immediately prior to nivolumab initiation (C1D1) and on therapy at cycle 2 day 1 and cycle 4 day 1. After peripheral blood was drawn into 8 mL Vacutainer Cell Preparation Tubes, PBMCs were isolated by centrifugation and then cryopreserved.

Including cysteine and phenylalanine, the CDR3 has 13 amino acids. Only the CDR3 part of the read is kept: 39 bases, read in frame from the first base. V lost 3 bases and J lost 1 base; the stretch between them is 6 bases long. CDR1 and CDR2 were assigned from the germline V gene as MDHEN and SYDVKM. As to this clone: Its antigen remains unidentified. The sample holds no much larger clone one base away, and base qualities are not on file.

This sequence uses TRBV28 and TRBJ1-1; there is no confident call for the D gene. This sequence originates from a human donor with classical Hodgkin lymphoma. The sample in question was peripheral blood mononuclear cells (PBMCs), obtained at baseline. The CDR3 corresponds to CASSLVPNTEAFF. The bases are TGTGCCAGCAGTTTGGTGCCGAACACTGAAGCTTTCTTT.